This record concerns one TCR beta chain sequence. What it binds is unknown. The data derive from a study of CD8+ T cells in alopecia areata. Study at large: Treated patients took oral tofacitinib at 5 to 10 mg twice daily. General study points: Treatment with tofacitinib significantly lowered scalp clonality and reduced expanded CD8+ clones among the top 100.

V shed 1 base and J shed 6 bases, with 17 bases lying between them. In germline, CDR1 is SGHRS, CDR2 YFSETQ. The CDR3 is 15 residues long. Extracted from the samples, RNA was reverse transcribed into cDNA to serve as the sequencing template. Clones were sequenced by immunoSEQ multiplex PCR, and TCRdb holds only the in-frame ones, with some missing. The top ten hold under 0.55% of the sample, which has a few hundred thousand clones, under 40% seen once. Treatment defined: oral pan-JAK inhibitor, 5-10 mg twice daily. Individuals with alopecia areata gave both lesional scalp punch biopsies and peripheral blood for collection.

The V gene is TRBV5-1, the J gene TRBJ2-7, with no clear D. This sample comprised CD4+ T cells sorted from blood, obtained at approximately week 31, from a patient treated with tofacitinib. This clonotype was obtained from a human donor with alopecia areata. The CDR3 region has the DNA TGCGCCAGCAGCTTGTATCTGGGGAATGTTGGCGAGCAGTACTTC. It specifies CASSLYLGNVGEQYF. Together with reference TRBV5-1 and TRBJ2-7, the CDR3 gives the full variable domain: KAGVTQTPRYLIKTRGQQVTLSCSPISGHRSVSWYQQTPGQGLQFLFEYFSETQRNKGNFPGRFSGRQFSNSRSEMNVSTLELGDSALYLCASSLYLGNVGEQYFGPGTRLTVT.